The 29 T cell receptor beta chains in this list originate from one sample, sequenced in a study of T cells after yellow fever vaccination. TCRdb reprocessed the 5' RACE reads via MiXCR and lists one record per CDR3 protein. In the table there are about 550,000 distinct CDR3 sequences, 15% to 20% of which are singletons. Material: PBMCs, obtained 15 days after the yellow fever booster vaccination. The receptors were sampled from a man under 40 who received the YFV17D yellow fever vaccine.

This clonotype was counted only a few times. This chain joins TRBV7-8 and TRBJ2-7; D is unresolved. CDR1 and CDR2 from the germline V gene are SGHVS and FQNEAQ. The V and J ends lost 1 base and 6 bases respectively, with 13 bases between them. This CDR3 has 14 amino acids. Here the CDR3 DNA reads TGTGCCAGCAGCTTAGGTCCCTGGCCGCCCGAGCAGTACTTC. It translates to CASSLGPWPPEQYF.

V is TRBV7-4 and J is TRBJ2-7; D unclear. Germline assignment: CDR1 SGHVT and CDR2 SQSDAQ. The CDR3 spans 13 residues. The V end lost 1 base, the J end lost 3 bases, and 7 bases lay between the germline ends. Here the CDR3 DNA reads TGTGCCAGCAGCTTAGAGAACTACTACGAGCAGTACTTC. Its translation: CASSLENYYEQYF. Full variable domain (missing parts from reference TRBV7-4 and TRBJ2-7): GAGVSQSPRYKVAKRGRDVALRCDSISGHVTLYWYRQTLGQGSEVLTYSQSDAQRDKSGRPSGRFSAERPERSVSTLKIQRTEQGDSAVYLCASSLENYYEQYFGPGTRLTVT.

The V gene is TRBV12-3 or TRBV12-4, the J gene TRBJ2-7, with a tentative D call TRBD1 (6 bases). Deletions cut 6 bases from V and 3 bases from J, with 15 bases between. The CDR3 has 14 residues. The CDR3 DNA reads TGTGCCAGCAGCGACCAGGGGTTCCGCTACGAGCAGTACTTC. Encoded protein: CASSDQGFRYEQYF.

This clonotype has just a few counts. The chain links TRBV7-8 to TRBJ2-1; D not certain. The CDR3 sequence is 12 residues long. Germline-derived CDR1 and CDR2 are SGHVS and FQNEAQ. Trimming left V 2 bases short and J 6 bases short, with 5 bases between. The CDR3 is CASSLMVNEQFF. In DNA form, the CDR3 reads TGTGCCAGCAGCTTAATGGTCAATGAGCAGTTCTTC.

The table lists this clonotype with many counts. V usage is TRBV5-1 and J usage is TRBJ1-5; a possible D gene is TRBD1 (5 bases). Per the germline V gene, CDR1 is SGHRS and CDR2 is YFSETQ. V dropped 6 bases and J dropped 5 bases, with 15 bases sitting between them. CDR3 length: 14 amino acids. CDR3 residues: CASNLSGLDQPQHF. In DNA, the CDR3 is TGCGCCAGCAATTTATCGGGACTCGATCAGCCCCAGCATTTT.

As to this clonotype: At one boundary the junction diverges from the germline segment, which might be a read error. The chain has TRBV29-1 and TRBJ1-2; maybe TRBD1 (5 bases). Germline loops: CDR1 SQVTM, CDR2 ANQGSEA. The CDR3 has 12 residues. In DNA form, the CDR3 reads TGCAGCGTTGAAGCAGGGAACTATGGCCACACCTTC. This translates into CSVEAGNYGHTF.

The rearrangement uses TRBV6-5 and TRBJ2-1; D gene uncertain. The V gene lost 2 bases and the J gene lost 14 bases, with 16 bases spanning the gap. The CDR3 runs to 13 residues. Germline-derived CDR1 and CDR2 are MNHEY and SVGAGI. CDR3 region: CASSYDRYKVEFF. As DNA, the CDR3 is TGTGCCAGCAGTTACGATCGTTATAAGGTGGAGTTCTTC.

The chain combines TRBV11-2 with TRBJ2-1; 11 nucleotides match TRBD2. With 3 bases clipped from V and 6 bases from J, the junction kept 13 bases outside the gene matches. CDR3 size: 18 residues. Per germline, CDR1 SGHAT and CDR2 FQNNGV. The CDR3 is CASSFRGGSGRAGNEQFF. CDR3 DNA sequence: TGTGCCAGCAGCTTCCGCGGAGGTAGCGGGAGGGCGGGCAATGAGCAGTTCTTC. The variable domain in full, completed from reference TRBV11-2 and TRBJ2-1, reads EAGVAQSPRYKIIEKRQSVAFWCNPISGHATLYWYQQILGQGPKLLIQFQNNGVVDDSQLPKDRFSAERLKGVDSTLKIQPAKLEDSAVYLCASSFRGGSGRAGNEQFFGPGTRLTVL.

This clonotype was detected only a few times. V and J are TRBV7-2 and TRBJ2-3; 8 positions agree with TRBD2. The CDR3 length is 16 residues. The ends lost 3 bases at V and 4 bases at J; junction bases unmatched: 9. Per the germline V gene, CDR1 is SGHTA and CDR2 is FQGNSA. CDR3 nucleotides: TGTGCCAGCAGCTTTTTAGCGGGGACATTCCCAGATACGCAGTATTTT. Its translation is CASSFLAGTFPDTQYF. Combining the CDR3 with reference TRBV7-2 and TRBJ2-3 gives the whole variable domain GAGVSQSPSNKVTEKGKDVELRCDPISGHTALYWYRQSLGQGLEFLIYFQGNSAPDKSGLPSDRFSAERTGGSVSTLTIQRTQQEDSAVYLCASSFLAGTFPDTQYFGPGTRLTVL.

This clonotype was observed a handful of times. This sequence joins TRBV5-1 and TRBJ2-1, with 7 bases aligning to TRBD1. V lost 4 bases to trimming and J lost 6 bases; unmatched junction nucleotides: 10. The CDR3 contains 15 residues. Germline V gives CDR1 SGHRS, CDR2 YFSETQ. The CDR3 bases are TGCGCCAGCAGCGTGACAGGGTCTAGAGTCAATGAGCAGTTCTTC. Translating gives CASSVTGSRVNEQFF.

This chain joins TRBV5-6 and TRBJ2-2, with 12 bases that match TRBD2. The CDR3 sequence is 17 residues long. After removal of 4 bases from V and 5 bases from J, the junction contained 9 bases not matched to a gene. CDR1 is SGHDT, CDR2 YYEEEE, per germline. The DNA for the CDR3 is TGTGCCAGCAGCACCGCGACTAGCGGGAGCAGGACCGGGGAGCTGTTTTTT. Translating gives CASSTATSGSRTGELFF.

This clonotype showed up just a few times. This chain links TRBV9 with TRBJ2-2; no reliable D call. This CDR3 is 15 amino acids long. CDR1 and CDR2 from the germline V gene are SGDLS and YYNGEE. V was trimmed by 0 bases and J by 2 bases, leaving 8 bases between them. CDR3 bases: TGTGCCAGCAGCGTAGTCGTTACTAACACCGGGGAGCTGTTTTTT. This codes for CASSVVVTNTGELFF.

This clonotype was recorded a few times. CDR3 coding DNA: TGCAGCGCAGCCCCCGCCGGGTGGAACAATGAGCAGTTCTTC. Its protein product is CSAAPAGWNNEQFF. The J gene is TRBJ2-1, the V gene TRBV29-1; no definite D call. From germline, CDR1 is SQVTM and CDR2 ANQGSEA. V shed 7 bases and J shed 5 bases, with 18 bases lying between them. This CDR3 has 14 residues.

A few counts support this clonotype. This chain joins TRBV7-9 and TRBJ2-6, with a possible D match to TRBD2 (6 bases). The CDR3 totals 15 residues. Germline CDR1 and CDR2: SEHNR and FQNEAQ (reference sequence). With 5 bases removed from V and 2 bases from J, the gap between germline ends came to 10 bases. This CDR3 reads CASSAPGAGANVLTF. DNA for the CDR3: TGTGCCAGCAGCGCCCCGGGGGCTGGGGCCAACGTCCTGACTTTC.

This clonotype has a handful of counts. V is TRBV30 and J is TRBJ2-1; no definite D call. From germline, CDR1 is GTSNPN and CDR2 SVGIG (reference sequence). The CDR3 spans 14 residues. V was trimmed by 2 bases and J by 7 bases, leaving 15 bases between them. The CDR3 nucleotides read TGTGCCTGGAGTTCATCCTATCTGGTTAATGAGCAGTTCTTC. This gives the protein CAWSSSYLVNEQFF.

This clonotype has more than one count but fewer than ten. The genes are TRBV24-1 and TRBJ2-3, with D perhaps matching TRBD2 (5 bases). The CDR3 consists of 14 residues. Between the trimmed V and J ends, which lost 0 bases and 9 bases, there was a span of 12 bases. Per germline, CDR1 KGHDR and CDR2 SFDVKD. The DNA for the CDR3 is TGTGCCACCAGTGATTTGCGACCCCCGGGGACGCAGTATTTT. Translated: CATSDLRPPGTQYF.

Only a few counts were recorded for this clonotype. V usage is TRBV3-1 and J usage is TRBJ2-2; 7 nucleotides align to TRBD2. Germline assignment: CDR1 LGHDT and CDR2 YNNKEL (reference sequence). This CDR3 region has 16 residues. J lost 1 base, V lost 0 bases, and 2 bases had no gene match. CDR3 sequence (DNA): TGTGCCAGCAGCCAAGATAGCGGGTGGAACACCGGGGAGCTGTTTTTT. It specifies CASSQDSGWNTGELFF. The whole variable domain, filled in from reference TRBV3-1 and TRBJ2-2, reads DTAVSQTPKYLVTQMGNDKSIKCEQNLGHDTMYWYKQDSKKFLKIMFSYNNKELIINETVPNRFSPKSPDKAHLNLHINSLELGDSAVYFCASSQDSGWNTGELFFGEGSRLTVL.

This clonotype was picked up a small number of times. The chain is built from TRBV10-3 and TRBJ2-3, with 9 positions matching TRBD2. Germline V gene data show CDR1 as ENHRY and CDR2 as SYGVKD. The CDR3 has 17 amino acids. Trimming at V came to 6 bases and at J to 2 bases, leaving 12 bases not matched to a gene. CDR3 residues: CAIRPTTSGAFTDTQYF. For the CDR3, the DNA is TGTGCCATCAGACCAACGACTAGCGGAGCCTTCACAGATACGCAGTATTTT.

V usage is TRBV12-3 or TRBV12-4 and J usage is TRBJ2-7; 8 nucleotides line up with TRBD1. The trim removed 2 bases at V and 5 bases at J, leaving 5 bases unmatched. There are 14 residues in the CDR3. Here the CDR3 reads CASSLTGGVHEQYF. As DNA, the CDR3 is TGTGCCAGCAGTTTAACAGGGGGTGTGCACGAGCAGTACTTC.

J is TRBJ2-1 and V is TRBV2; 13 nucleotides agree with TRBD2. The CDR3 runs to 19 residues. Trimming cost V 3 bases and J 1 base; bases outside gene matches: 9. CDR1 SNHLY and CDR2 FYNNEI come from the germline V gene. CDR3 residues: CASSDGYRLAGGSYNEQFF. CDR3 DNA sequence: TGTGCCAGCAGTGACGGTTATCGACTAGCGGGAGGATCCTACAATGAGCAGTTCTTC.

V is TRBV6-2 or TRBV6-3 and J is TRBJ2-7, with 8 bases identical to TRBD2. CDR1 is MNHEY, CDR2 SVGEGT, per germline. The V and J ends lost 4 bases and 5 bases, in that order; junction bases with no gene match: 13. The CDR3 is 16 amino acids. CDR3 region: CASSFRPSGSWHEQYF. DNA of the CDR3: TGTGCCAGCAGTTTCCGACCGAGCGGGAGTTGGCACGAGCAGTACTTC.

The CDR3 loop reads CASSSGRSPDTQYF. The DNA of the CDR3 is TGTGCCAGCAGCTCCGGAAGATCACCAGATACGCAGTATTTT. This chain links TRBV7-8 with TRBJ2-3; D is unclear. The CDR3 consists of 14 residues. Germline CDR1 is SGHVS and CDR2 is FQNEAQ. The germline V and J ends were trimmed by 4 bases and 4 bases, with 12 bases remaining between them. The full variable domain, completed using reference TRBV7-8 and TRBJ2-3, is GAGVSQSPRYKVAKRGQDVALRCDPISGHVSLFWYQQALGQGPEFLTYFQNEAQLDKSGLPSDRFFAERPEGSVSTLKIQRTQQEDSAVYLCASSSGRSPDTQYFGPGTRLTVL.

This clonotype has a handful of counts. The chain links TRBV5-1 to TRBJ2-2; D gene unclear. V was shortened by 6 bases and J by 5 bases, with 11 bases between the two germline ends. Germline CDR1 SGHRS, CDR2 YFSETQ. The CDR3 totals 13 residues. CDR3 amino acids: CASTLSETGELFF. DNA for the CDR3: TGCGCCAGCACCTTAAGCGAAACCGGGGAGCTGTTTTTT.

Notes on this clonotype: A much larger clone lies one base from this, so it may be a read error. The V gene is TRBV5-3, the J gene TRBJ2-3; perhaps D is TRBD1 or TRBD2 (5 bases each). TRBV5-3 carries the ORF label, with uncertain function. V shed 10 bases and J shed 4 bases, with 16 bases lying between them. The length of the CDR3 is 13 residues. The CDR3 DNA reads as TGTGCCGGGGGACCACTCGCCTCAGATACGCAGTATTTT. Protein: CAGGPLASDTQYF.

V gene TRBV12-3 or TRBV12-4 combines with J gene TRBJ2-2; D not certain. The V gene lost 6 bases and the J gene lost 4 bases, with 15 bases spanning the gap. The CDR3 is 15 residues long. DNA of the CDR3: TGTGCCAGCAGCCGGACCTATCGAGGCACCGGGGAGCTGTTTTTT. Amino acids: CASSRTYRGTGELFF.

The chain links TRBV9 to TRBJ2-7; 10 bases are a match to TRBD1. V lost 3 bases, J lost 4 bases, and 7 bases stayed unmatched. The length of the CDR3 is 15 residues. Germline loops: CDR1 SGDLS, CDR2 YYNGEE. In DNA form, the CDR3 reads TGTGCCAGCAGCGGGACCGGGACAGGGGTGTACGAGCAGTACTTC. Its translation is CASSGTGTGVYEQYF.

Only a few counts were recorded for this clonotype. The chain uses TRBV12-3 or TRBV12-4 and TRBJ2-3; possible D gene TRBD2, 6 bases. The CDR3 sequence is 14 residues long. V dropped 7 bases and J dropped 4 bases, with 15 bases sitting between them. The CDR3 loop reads CASTLGGGPDTQYF. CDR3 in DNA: TGTGCCAGCACCTTGGGGGGAGGTCCAGATACGCAGTATTTT.

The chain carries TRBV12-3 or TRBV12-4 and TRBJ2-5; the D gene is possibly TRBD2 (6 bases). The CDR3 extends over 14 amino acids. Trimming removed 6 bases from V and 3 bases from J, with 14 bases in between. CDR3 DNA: TGTGCCAGCAGAACCGGGACTGTGAAAGAGACCCAGTACTTC. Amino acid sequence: CASRTGTVKETQYF.

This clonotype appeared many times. The CDR3 region is CASSVEANTEAFF. Written as DNA, the CDR3 is TGTGCCAGCAGCGTCGAGGCGAACACTGAAGCTTTCTTT. The rearrangement joins TRBV9 to TRBJ1-1; D ambiguous. The germline V and J ends were trimmed by 2 bases and 1 base, with 6 bases remaining between them. The CDR3 contains 13 residues. Germline-derived CDR1 and CDR2 are SGDLS and YYNGEE.